This T cell receptor beta chain was documented in a study of cytomegalovirus exposure and HLA in healthy donors. Background on the study: A subsequent analysis reported that the roughly 120 validation repertoires were produced on the same platform that had also been used for the 666 first-cohort repertoires. Whole-study findings and limits: Accounts indicate the classifier identified cytomegalovirus status with strong specificity and sensitivity. The listing of roughly 160 TCR beta chains classed them as cytomegalovirus-associated.

On this clone: Its antigen is as yet unknown.

Only in-frame clones appear in the TCRdb table, and some are missing; sequencing was by immunoSEQ multiplex PCR. Of about 120,000 clones listed, roughly 90% are singletons. Trimming removed 4 bases from V and 7 bases from J; junction bases left unmatched: 12. CDR1 is MRHNA, CDR2 SNTAGT, per germline. This CDR3 is built from 18 residues. This receptor was obtained from a young woman in good health and CMV-seronegative. Input material: PBMCs. This chain links TRBV6-4 with TRBJ2-1; TRBD2 aligns across 14 bases. The CDR3 coding sequence is TGTGCCAGCAGTGGACCGGGACTAGCGGGAGAAGCTGAAAATGAGCAGTTCTTC. It codes for CASSGPGLAGEAENEQFF.